Following are 25 T cell receptor beta chains from one sample sequenced in a study of patients and donors after allogeneic stem cell transplantation. Each CDR3 protein is one row after TCRdb ran MiXCR on the RT-PCR reads. The sample shows around 150,000 distinct CDR3 sequences, roughly 35% of them seen only once. Specimen: blood, either unsorted or a sorted T cell fraction (not recorded which). Every receptor here comes from a human donor who was either an allogeneic HSCT recipient or a stem cell or donor lymphocyte infusion donor (not recorded which). It is not recorded whose cells these are; they may come from a transplant donor.

This clonotype appeared a few times. The rearrangement links TRBV12-3 or TRBV12-4 to TRBJ1-2; D is perhaps TRBD1 (5 bases). There are 15 residues in the CDR3. The V end was cut by 0 bases, the J end by 0 bases, with 8 bases between. The CDR3 bases are TGTGCCAGCAGTTTAGCGCAAGGGGCTAACTATGGCTACACCTTC. Encoded protein: CASSLAQGANYGYTF.

This clonotype was observed a few times. This could be a read error, since a much larger clone is one nucleotide away. V and J are TRBV12-3 or TRBV12-4 and TRBJ1-1; D is uncertain. There are 12 residues in the CDR3. In DNA form, the CDR3 reads TGTGCCAGCACTTTAGGGAACACTGAAGCTTTCTTT. It translates to CASTLGNTEAFF.

V and J are TRBV5-1 and TRBJ1-2; TRBD1 agrees at 8 bases. Losses at the gene ends were 4 bases for V and 2 bases for J; bases not matched to a gene: 1. Germline CDR1 SGHRS, CDR2 YFSETQ. The length of the CDR3 is 13 residues. The CDR3 DNA reads as TGCGCCAGCAGCCGGACAGGGAACTATGGCTACACCTTC. This codes for CASSRTGNYGYTF.

The chain links TRBV4-3 to TRBJ1-4; D not resolved. The CDR3 is 13 residues long. Trimming shortened V by 1 base and J by 8 bases, and 8 bases separated the two germline ends. In germline, CDR1 is LGHNA, CDR2 YSLEER. CDR3 sequence: CASSQGYGEKLFF. In nucleotides, the CDR3 is TGCGCCAGCAGCCAAGGGTATGGGGAAAAACTGTTTTTT.

There are a few counts of this clonotype. The chain recombines TRBV10-3 with TRBJ1-5; D not certain. The CDR3 runs 16 residues. V was trimmed by 4 bases and J by 0 bases, leaving 13 bases between them. CDR1 and CDR2 (germline): ENHRY, SYGVKD. CDR3 sequence: CAISGASGYSNQPQHF. CDR3 in DNA: TGTGCCATCAGTGGTGCCTCGGGGTATAGCAATCAGCCCCAGCATTTT.

The chain carries TRBV6-5 and TRBJ1-4; no definite D call. CDR1 and CDR2 (germline): MNHEY, SVGAGI. Deletions cut 0 bases from V and 0 bases from J, with 5 bases between. The CDR3 contains 15 residues. The CDR3 sequence: CASSYSTPTNEKLFF. The CDR3 DNA is TGTGCCAGCAGTTACTCGACGCCAACTAATGAAAAACTGTTTTTT.

The V and J genes are TRBV28 and TRBJ1-1; D unclear. The CDR3 has 12 amino acids. The V gene lost 1 base and the J gene lost 4 bases, with 4 bases spanning the gap. Germline V gene data show CDR1 as MDHEN and CDR2 as SYDVKM. The CDR3 protein is CASSLFGTEAFF. For the CDR3, the DNA is TGTGCCAGCAGTTTATTCGGCACTGAAGCTTTCTTT.

The J gene is TRBJ1-4, the V gene TRBV6-1, with TRBD1 matching over 10 bases. This CDR3 contains 14 residues. From germline, CDR1 is MNHNS and CDR2 SASEGT. Trimming cost V 6 bases and J 13 bases; bases outside gene matches: 11. CDR3 bases: TGTGCCAGCAGCCTGGGACAGGGGAGCCCGAGACTGTTTTTT. This gives the protein CASSLGQGSPRLFF.

This sequence joins TRBV5-4 and TRBJ2-7; D gene unclear. CDR1 and CDR2 from the germline V gene are SGHNT and YYREEE (reference sequence). The V gene lost 1 base and the J gene lost 2 bases, with 13 bases spanning the gap. The length of the CDR3 is 15 residues. CDR3 in amino acids: CASSLINGGTYEQYV. The DNA for the CDR3 is TGTGCCAGCAGCTTGATAAATGGCGGAACCTACGAGCAGTACGTC.

The gene calls are TRBV5-1 and TRBJ1-5; the D is unclear. From germline, CDR1 is SGHRS and CDR2 YFSETQ. There are 13 residues in the CDR3. Trimming removed 3 bases at V and 4 bases at J, with 8 bases between. The CDR3 sequence: CASSSDTNQPQHF. CDR3 bases: TGCGCCAGCAGCTCGGATACTAATCAGCCCCAGCATTTT.

This clonotype was recorded at least ten times. V and J are TRBV29-1 and TRBJ1-1; D remains ambiguous. The CDR3 has 13 amino acids. Trimming removed 7 bases from V and 6 bases from J, with 18 bases in between. CDR1 is SQVTM and CDR2 is ANQGSEA in the germline V gene. The CDR3 DNA follows: TGCAGCGGAATAGTGTGGGATGACGCTGAAGCTTTCTTT. Translating gives CSGIVWDDAEAFF.

This clonotype was observed a few times. The chain links TRBV12-3 or TRBV12-4 to TRBJ1-5, with unresolved D. The V gene lost 3 bases and the J gene lost 0 bases, with 6 bases spanning the gap. The CDR3 has 14 amino acids. The CDR3 loop is CASSFAHSNQPQHF. The CDR3 nucleotides read TGTGCCAGCAGTTTTGCCCATAGCAATCAGCCCCAGCATTTT.

A single count supports this clonotype. This rearrangement joins TRBV28 to TRBJ1-3; D is undetermined. V was cut by 4 bases and J by 4 bases, with 17 bases left in between. The length of the CDR3 is 16 residues. Germline loops: CDR1 MDHEN, CDR2 SYDVKM. CDR3: CASSSPRVPLGNTIYF. The CDR3 coding sequence is TGTGCCAGCAGTTCCCCCCGGGTCCCACTGGGAAACACCATATATTTT.

The chain uses TRBV19 and TRBJ1-6; D unresolved. The ends were cut back, 3 bases at V and 8 bases at J, with 17 bases in the middle. Germline V gene lookup returns CDR1 LNHDA and CDR2 SQIVND (reference sequence). This CDR3 is 16 amino acids long. CDR3 region: CASSIYSGGADSPLHF. CDR3 in DNA: TGTGCCAGTAGTATTTATTCGGGTGGCGCCGATTCACCCCTCCACTTT.

In its sample, this clonotype was seen once. This sequence joins TRBV5-4 and TRBJ2-1; the D is unclear. The V end lost 5 bases, the J end lost 14 bases, and 14 bases lay between the germline ends. This CDR3 comprises 11 residues. Germline CDR1 SGHNT, CDR2 YYREEE (reference sequence). DNA of the CDR3: TGTGCCAGCAGTTATGGCCCAGAAAAGTTCTTC. Translated: CASSYGPEKFF.

This clonotype was detected a few times. The chain carries TRBV12-3 or TRBV12-4 and TRBJ1-1, with 7 bases matching TRBD1. The CDR3 is 14 residues long. V lost 2 bases, J lost 8 bases, and 8 bases stayed unmatched. This CDR3 is CASSLLARGDEAFF. CDR3 in DNA: TGTGCCAGCAGTTTACTCGCCAGGGGGGACGAAGCTTTCTTT.

This clonotype occurred a few times. V is TRBV3-1 and J is TRBJ1-2; no clear D gene. Trimming shortened V by 1 base and J by 0 bases, and 3 bases separated the two germline ends. In germline, CDR1 is LGHDT, CDR2 YNNKEL (reference sequence). The CDR3 sequence is 13 residues long. The CDR3 region has the DNA TGTGCCAGCAGCCAAGTACCTAACTATGGCTACACCTTC. This sequence encodes CASSQVPNYGYTF. The entire variable domain, with the rest obtained from reference TRBV3-1 and TRBJ1-2, is as follows: DTAVSQTPKYLVTQMGNDKSIKCEQNLGHDTMYWYKQDSKKFLKIMFSYNNKELIINETVPNRFSPKSPDKAHLNLHINSLELGDSAVYFCASSQVPNYGYTFGSGTRLTVV.

This clonotype was counted once. V usage is TRBV12-3 or TRBV12-4 and J usage is TRBJ2-3; perhaps TRBD2 as D (5 bases). The CDR3 totals 14 residues. The V and J ends lost 5 bases and 2 bases respectively, with 11 bases between them. In DNA, the CDR3 is TGTGCCAGCAGTCTACTAGACCCCACAGATACGCAGTATTTT. Translating it yields CASSLLDPTDTQYF.

The V call is TRBV7-6, the J call TRBJ1-4; D uncertain. Germline CDR1 is SGHVS and CDR2 is FNYEAQ. The CDR3 extends over 12 amino acids. The ends were cut back, 5 bases at V and 8 bases at J, with 9 bases in the middle. The chain's CDR3 is CASSPEGEKLFF. The CDR3 nucleotides read TGTGCCAGCAGCCCAGAAGGGGAAAAACTGTTTTTT.

The rearrangement links TRBV12-3 or TRBV12-4 to TRBJ2-1; the match to TRBD2 covers 8 bases. J was trimmed by 2 bases and V by 6 bases; bases with no gene match: 9. This CDR3 region has 16 residues. CDR3 residues: CASSSGGSGAYNEQFF. The CDR3 nucleotides are TGTGCCAGCAGCTCCGGTGGTAGCGGGGCCTACAATGAGCAGTTCTTC.

This clonotype turned up a few times. The J gene is TRBJ1-2, the V gene TRBV7-9; no clear D gene. This CDR3 has 14 amino acids. The germline V and J ends were trimmed by 6 bases and 8 bases, with 19 bases remaining between them. Germline values: CDR1 SEHNR, CDR2 FQNEAQ (reference sequence). In DNA, the CDR3 is TGTGCCAGCAGATTCGGATCCCTCAGAGAAGGCTACACCTTC. Amino acid sequence: CASRFGSLREGYTF.

This clonotype occurred a few times. The gene calls are TRBV20-1 and TRBJ1-1; D might be TRBD1 (6 bases). V lost 3 bases, J lost 5 bases, and 13 bases lay in between. CDR3 length: 13 amino acids. In germline, CDR1 is DFQATT, CDR2 SNEGSKA (reference sequence). The chain's CDR3 is CSARIRGGTEAFF. Here the CDR3 DNA reads TGCAGTGCTAGGATCAGGGGTGGGACTGAAGCTTTCTTT.

The chain has TRBV12-3 or TRBV12-4 and TRBJ1-1; perhaps TRBD1 as D (6 bases). The V and J ends lost 1 base and 1 base respectively, with 13 bases between them. This CDR3 is 16 amino acids long. In nucleotides, the CDR3 is TGTGCCAGCAGTTTAGGCGAGGGGGTAGCGAACACTGAAGCTTTCTTT. Its protein product is CASSLGEGVANTEAFF.

This clonotype was observed a few times. CDR3 sequence reads: CASSFGRTAGKLFF. The CDR3 DNA follows: TGTGCCAGCAGCTTTGGGAGAACCGCGGGAAAACTGTTTTTT. V usage is TRBV5-6 and J usage is TRBJ1-4; unclear D gene. CDR3 length: 14 amino acids. The germline V and J ends were trimmed by 2 bases and 10 bases, with 15 bases remaining between them. Germline CDR1 SGHDT, CDR2 YYEEEE. The full variable domain, in which reference TRBV5-6 and TRBJ1-4 provide the parts outside the CDR3, is DAGVTQSPTHLIKTRGQQVTLRCSPKSGHDTVSWYQQALGQGPQFIFQYYEEEERQRGNFPDRFSGHQFPNYSSELNVNALLLGDSALYLCASSFGRTAGKLFFGSGTQLSVL.

The chain couples TRBV2 to TRBJ1-3; 8 positions agree with TRBD1. Germline V gene lookup returns CDR1 SNHLY and CDR2 FYNNEI. V dropped 10 bases and J dropped 0; count of bases not matched to a gene: 8. The CDR3 sequence is 15 residues long. The CDR3 protein is CATGTGRTSGNTIYF. CDR3 nucleotide sequence: TGTGCCACCGGGACAGGTCGTACCTCTGGAAACACCATATATTTT.